These 13 T cell receptor beta chains were sequenced from one sample in a study of blood T cell repertoires in COVID-19. Profiled with immunoSEQ multiplex PCR; TCRdb holds only in-frame clones, not every one. The table lists a few hundred thousand clones, approximately 88% of them singletons, with about 0.7% in the top ten. The sequenced material came from peripheral blood. These receptors were taken from a human donor in a cohort sampled during active COVID-19.

About this clone itself: A read error may account for a junction end that differs from germline. The V call is TRBV28, the J call TRBJ2-7, with D perhaps matching TRBD2 (6 bases). CDR3 size: 11 residues. Germline CDR1 MDHEN, CDR2 SYDVKM. The CDR3 here is CASSPRGLVDF. The CDR3 DNA sequence: TGTGCCAGCAGCCCCCGGGGGTTGGTGGACTTC.

The genes are TRBV11-2 and TRBJ1-1; D is possibly TRBD1 (6 bases). The CDR3 covers 15 residues. The germline V and J ends were trimmed by 1 base and 1 base, with 10 bases remaining between them. CDR1 SGHAT and CDR2 FQNNGV come from the germline V gene. CDR3 DNA sequence: TGTGCCAGCAGCTTAGTGAGGGGGTCGAACACTGAAGCTTTCTTT. This encodes CASSLVRGSNTEAFF.

This chain uses TRBV12-3 or TRBV12-4 with TRBJ2-2; 7 bases agree with TRBD2. This CDR3 region has 12 residues. V lost 5 bases and J lost 6; bases outside the gene matches: 0. The CDR3 sequence is CASSREAGELFF. The CDR3 bases are TGTGCCAGCAGTCGGGAGGCCGGGGAGCTGTTTTTT.

This CDR3 is CASSDYPLGTEAFF. The CDR3, as DNA: TGCGCCAGCAGTGACTACCCACTAGGGACTGAAGCTTTCTTT. This chain joins TRBV10-1 and TRBJ1-1; D remains unclear. Trimming shortened V by 3 bases and J by 5 bases, and 13 bases separated the two germline ends. Germline CDR1 and CDR2: WNHNN and SYGVQD (reference sequence). This CDR3 spans 14 amino acids.

V and J are TRBV4-1 and TRBJ2-5; weak D call: TRBD2 (6 bases). The CDR3 is 15 amino acids. Germline CDR1 reads MGHRA; CDR2 reads YSYEKL. V lost 4 bases and J lost 4, with 16 bases in between. The CDR3 region is CASSPNYGRGETQYF. The CDR3 DNA sequence: TGCGCCAGCAGCCCCAACTACGGGAGAGGAGAGACCCAGTACTTC.

The chain couples TRBV27 to TRBJ1-2; D is possibly TRBD1 (5 bases). V was cut by 8 bases and J by 0 bases, with 25 bases left in between. The length of the CDR3 is 18 residues. The germline V gene has CDR1 MNHEY and CDR2 SMNVEV (reference sequence). CDR3 sequence: CASRGGELESEPNYGYTF. The CDR3 region has the DNA TGTGCCAGCCGGGGGGGGGAACTAGAATCGGAACCTAACTATGGCTACACCTTC.

The genes are TRBV9 and TRBJ1-2, with 7 bases aligning to TRBD1. The CDR3 sequence is 15 residues long. V shed 0 bases and J 2 bases; nucleotides not matched to a gene: 4. Germline assignment: CDR1 SGDLS and CDR2 YYNGEE. The CDR3: CASSVVGGANYGYTF. CDR3 sequence (DNA): TGTGCCAGCAGCGTAGTAGGGGGCGCAAACTATGGCTACACCTTC. The full variable domain, rest sourced from reference TRBV9 and TRBJ1-2, is DSGVTQTPKHLITATGQRVTLRCSPRSGDLSVYWYQQSLDQGLQFLIQYYNGEERAKGNILERFSAQQFPDLHSELNLSSLELGDSALYFCASSVVGGANYGYTFGSGTRLTVV.

The rearrangement joins TRBV12-3 or TRBV12-4 to TRBJ1-2; 7 nucleotides agree with TRBD1. The CDR3 runs to 13 residues. V was pared by 6 bases and J by 4 bases, with 5 bases of the junction left unmatched. CDR3 sequence: CASRKDRVYGYTF. The CDR3 bases are TGTGCCAGCAGGAAAGACAGGGTCTATGGCTACACCTTC.

CDR3 residues: CASSRDSLATNYGYTF. The CDR3 DNA follows: TGTGCCAGTAGTCGGGACAGCCTGGCCACTAACTATGGCTACACCTTC. This chain connects TRBV19 to TRBJ1-2, with 7 bases aligning to TRBD1. This CDR3 has 16 residues. CDR1 and CDR2 (germline): LNHDA, SQIVND (reference sequence). Unmatched junction bases numbered 9, after V lost 5 bases and J lost 0 bases.

The chain is built from TRBV7-2 and TRBJ2-3; 7 bases match TRBD2. This CDR3 has 17 residues. J lost 2 bases, V lost 6 bases, and 14 bases had no gene match. Germline CDR1 is SGHTA and CDR2 is FQGNSA. Here the CDR3 reads CASRSGTTGPHTDTQYF. CDR3 sequence (DNA): TGTGCCAGCAGATCCGGGACTACGGGGCCCCACACAGATACGCAGTATTTT.

V gene TRBV7-6 combines with J gene TRBJ2-5; D might be TRBD2 (5 bases). V was cut by 1 base and J by 1 base, with 10 bases left in between. Germline CDR1 is SGHVS and CDR2 is FNYEAQ. The CDR3 totals 15 residues. The CDR3 DNA reads as TGTGCCAGCAGCTTAGGGAGCGGATCCCAAGAGACCCAGTACTTC. Its protein product is CASSLGSGSQETQYF. The variable domain in full, completed from reference TRBV7-6 and TRBJ2-5, reads GAGVSQSPRYKVTKRGQDVALRCDPISGHVSLYWYRQALGQGPEFLTYFNYEAQQDKSGLPNDRFSAERPEGSISTLTIQRTEQRDSAMYRCASSLGSGSQETQYFGPGTRLLVL.

The V call is TRBV20-1, the J call TRBJ2-7; no definite D call. V was shortened by 5 bases and J by 5 bases, with 10 bases between the two germline ends. Germline V gene sequence: CDR1 DFQATT, CDR2 SNEGSKA (reference sequence). This CDR3 has 11 residues. The DNA for the CDR3 is TGCAGTGCTCCCTTTGGGCACGAGCAGTACTTC. It encodes CSAPFGHEQYF.

V gene TRBV19 combines with J gene TRBJ2-5, with TRBD2 matching over 9 bases. Germline CDR1 is LNHDA and CDR2 is SQIVND (reference sequence). Germline trimming cut 6 bases from V and 3 bases from J; bases unmatched to any gene: 2. CDR3 length equals 13 residues. The CDR3 loop is CASSLAGKETQYF. The CDR3 DNA sequence: TGTGCCAGTAGCCTAGCGGGGAAAGAGACCCAGTACTTC.